The entry below gives a single T cell receptor beta chain sequence along with its context. Its antigen is still unknown. The CDR3 spans 14 residues. Germline CDR1 is LNHDA and CDR2 is SQIVND (reference sequence). The V and J ends lost 4 bases and 4 bases respectively, with 14 bases between them. The entry originates in a study of a mutant IDH1 vaccine in newly diagnosed glioma. Turning to the study itself: All eight of the vaccinations patients received fell in weeks 1, 3, 5, 7, 11, 15, 19 and 23.

The table came from immunoSEQ multiplex PCR; TCRdb's copy has only in-frame clones and leaves some out. This sample carries some 70,000 clones, over 75% of them seen once, and the ten largest clones take 10% to 15%. General study points: Vaccine-induced immune responses occurred in 93.3% of patients.

Described time point: week 23, last vaccination. The content of each vaccine dose was 300 ug of mutant IDH1 20-mer peptide, and topical imiquimod accompanied it. This TCR was recovered from a man aged 18 to 29 with glioma. The sample here was PBMCs, taken from a glioma patient whose treatment included an IDH1 peptide vaccine. V is TRBV19 and J is TRBJ2-7; the D is unclear. CDR3 coding DNA: TGTGCCAGTAGTAAGGTTATGGATTTTTACGAGCAGTACTTC. Its translation is CASSKVMDFYEQYF. Based on the CDR3 plus reference TRBV19 and TRBJ2-7, the full variable domain is DGGITQSPKYLFRKEGQNVTLSCEQNLNHDAMYWYRQDPGQGLRLIYYSQIVNDFQKGDIAEGYSVSREKKESFPLTVTSAQKNPTAFYLCASSKVMDFYEQYFGPGTRLTVT.